A single sample is the source of the 16 T cell receptor beta chains below, sequenced in a study of cytomegalovirus exposure and HLA in healthy donors. PCR primers comprised 60 Vbeta and 13 Jbeta primers. The protocol was immunoSEQ multiplex PCR, while the TCRdb copy is restricted to in-frame clones and leaves out a portion. The sample includes 180,000 or so clones, roughly four fifths of them seen just once. The sequenced sample was PBMCs. The receptor source for this set is a young woman in good health and CMV-seropositive.

This clone occurred once. The chain joins TRBV10-3 to TRBJ2-2; the match to TRBD1 covers 9 bases. J lost 5 bases, V lost 2 bases, and 3 bases had no gene match. The CDR3 spans 15 residues. Germline CDR1 reads ENHRY; CDR2 reads SYGVKD. CDR3 nucleotides: TGTGCCATCAGTGAGGCCGGGACAGGGACCGGGGAGCTGTTTTTT. Protein product: CAISEAGTGTGELFF.

This clone occurred once. V gene TRBV6-5 combines with J gene TRBJ1-2; 8 nucleotides agree with TRBD1. The CDR3 is made up of 13 amino acids. Germline-derived CDR1 and CDR2 are MNHEY and SVGAGI. Trimming took 6 bases from V and 4 from J; bases not matched to a gene: 4. The CDR3 protein is CASRPDRGYGYTF. DNA for the CDR3: TGTGCCAGCAGGCCCGACAGGGGCTATGGCTACACCTTC.

This clone was seen more than once but under ten times. For the CDR3, the DNA is TGCGCCAGCAGCTATTCGTACTCCTACGAGCAGTACTTC. Protein product: CASSYSYSYEQYF. The chain employs TRBV5-1 and TRBJ2-7; D is unclear. From germline, CDR1 is SGHRS and CDR2 YFSETQ. V lost 3 bases, J lost 0 bases, and 7 bases lay in between. The CDR3 runs 13 residues. Full variable domain (missing parts from reference TRBV5-1 and TRBJ2-7): KAGVTQTPRYLIKTRGQQVTLSCSPISGHRSVSWYQQTPGQGLQFLFEYFSETQRNKGNFPGRFSGRQFSNSRSEMNVSTLELGDSALYLCASSYSYSYEQYFGPGTRLTVT.

The gene calls are TRBV5-1 and TRBJ1-1; D is unclear. V lost 4 bases, J lost 1 base, and 17 bases lay in between. CDR3 size: 16 residues. Germline-derived CDR1 and CDR2 are SGHRS and YFSETQ. CDR3 bases: TGCGCCAGCAGCCCACTACCCGCCGGGAGGAACACTGAAGCTTTCTTT. Residues: CASSPLPAGRNTEAFF.

V gene TRBV30 combines with J gene TRBJ2-7, with 7 bases matching TRBD1. V trimming: 3 bases; J trimming: 4 bases; junction bases outside the gene matches: 3. CDR1 and CDR2 from the germline V gene are GTSNPN and SVGIG (reference sequence). The CDR3 runs 12 residues. Here the CDR3 reads CAWSEGAYEQYF. The DNA of the CDR3 is TGTGCCTGGAGCGAGGGGGCGTACGAGCAGTACTTC. The full variable domain, its missing parts supplied by reference TRBV30 and TRBJ2-7, is SQTIHQWPATLVQPVGSPLSLECTVEGTSNPNLYWYRQAAGRGLQLLFYSVGIGQISSEVPQNLSASRPQDRQFILSSKKLLLSDSGFYLCAWSEGAYEQYFGPGTRLTVT.

The chain links TRBV7-8 to TRBJ1-2; TRBD1 agrees at 8 bases. Germline V gives CDR1 SGHVS, CDR2 FQNEAQ. This CDR3 is built from 17 residues. V lost 4 bases to trimming and J lost 3 bases; unmatched junction nucleotides: 13. The chain's CDR3 is CASSSHGQGPKDYGYTF. CDR3 sequence (DNA): TGTGCCAGCAGCTCGCATGGACAGGGCCCGAAAGACTATGGCTACACCTTC. The full variable domain, with the rest looked up from reference TRBV7-8 and TRBJ1-2, is GAGVSQSPRYKVAKRGQDVALRCDPISGHVSLFWYQQALGQGPEFLTYFQNEAQLDKSGLPSDRFFAERPEGSVSTLKIQRTQQEDSAVYLCASSSHGQGPKDYGYTFGSGTRLTVV.

The chain links TRBV25-1 to TRBJ2-5, with TRBD2 as a possible D gene (6 bases). This CDR3 has 18 amino acids. The germline V gene encodes CDR1 MGHDK and CDR2 SYGVNS. Trimming cost V 2 bases and J 2 bases, with 21 bases left between them. The CDR3 region is CASSERRGRPVAQETQYF. In DNA form, the CDR3 reads TGTGCCAGCAGTGAAAGGAGGGGTCGTCCAGTGGCACAAGAGACCCAGTACTTC.

The chain is built from TRBV30 and TRBJ1-1, with D tentatively TRBD1 (5 bases). V lost 0 bases and J lost 11, with 10 bases in between. Germline V lookup: CDR1 GTSNPN, CDR2 SVGIG (reference sequence). This CDR3 has 11 amino acids. The CDR3 sequence: CAWSVGGGAFF. DNA for the CDR3: TGTGCCTGGAGTGTAGGCGGGGGGGCTTTCTTT. Based on the CDR3 plus reference TRBV30 and TRBJ1-1, the full variable domain is SQTIHQWPATLVQPVGSPLSLECTVEGTSNPNLYWYRQAAGRGLQLLFYSVGIGQISSEVPQNLSASRPQDRQFILSSKKLLLSDSGFYLCAWSVGGGAFFGQGTRLTVV.

The V gene is TRBV6-5, the J gene TRBJ1-5; TRBD1 matches 7 bases. V lost 6 bases, J lost 2 bases, and 4 bases stayed unmatched. The CDR3 totals 14 residues. Germline V gene data show CDR1 as MNHEY and CDR2 as SVGAGI. CDR3 sequence reads: CASRPTGRNQPQHF. The DNA of the CDR3 is TGTGCCAGCAGACCGACAGGGCGCAATCAGCCCCAGCATTTT.

V is TRBV29-1 and J is TRBJ1-2, with unresolved D. CDR1 and CDR2 (germline): SQVTM, ANQGSEA. The CDR3 has 11 amino acids. V was trimmed by 4 bases and J by 8 bases, leaving 11 bases between them. Here the CDR3 DNA reads TGCAGCGTTGGCCTTGGCGGGGGCTACACCTTC. Translated: CSVGLGGGYTF.

The CDR3 DNA is TGTGCCAGCAGTTCGGGACAGATGAACACTGAAGCTTTCTTT. This translates into CASSSGQMNTEAFF. The rearrangement joins TRBV28 to TRBJ1-1, with TRBD1 matching 7 bases. The CDR3 contains 14 residues. Germline V CDR1 and CDR2: MDHEN, SYDVKM. V gave up 4 bases and J gave up 0 bases; unmatched junction bases: 2.

This chain links TRBV5-4 with TRBJ1-2; possibly TRBD1 for D (5 bases). CDR3 size: 14 residues. Germline CDR1 and CDR2: SGHNT and YYREEE (reference sequence). Trimming stripped 4 bases from V and 2 bases from J, with 12 bases between. CDR3: CASSPGLNNYGYTF. CDR3 nucleotides: TGTGCCAGCAGCCCGGGACTGAACAACTATGGCTACACCTTC.

This sequence joins TRBV4-2 and TRBJ1-1, with 8 nucleotides matching TRBD1. CDR3 length equals 16 residues. Germline trimming cut 4 bases from V and 2 bases from J; bases unmatched to any gene: 9. The germline V gene has CDR1 LGHNA and CDR2 YNFKEQ. CDR3 protein: CASSRETGEINTEAFF. The CDR3 bases are TGTGCCAGCAGCCGAGAGACAGGGGAGATAAACACTGAAGCTTTCTTT.

The chain combines TRBV9 with TRBJ2-3; 9 nucleotides agree with TRBD1. CDR3 size: 16 residues. The junction had 5 bases not matched to a gene; V was cut back by 2 bases and J by 1 base. Germline CDR1 reads SGDLS; CDR2 reads YYNGEE. CDR3 DNA: TGTGCCAGCAGCGTGGATACAGGGGGCGGCACAGATACGCAGTATTTT. This codes for CASSVDTGGGTDTQYF.

The chain uses TRBV18 and TRBJ1-1, with D unclear. The V gene's germline CDR1 is KGHSH and CDR2 LQKENI. Trimming cost V 4 bases and J 3 bases, with 12 bases left between them. The CDR3 length is 14 residues. CDR3 amino acids: CASSRGGWDTEAFF. CDR3 bases: TGTGCCAGCTCACGAGGAGGGTGGGACACTGAAGCTTTCTTT. Together with reference TRBV18 and TRBJ1-1, the CDR3 gives the full variable domain: NAGVMQNPRHLVRRRGQEARLRCSPMKGHSHVYWYRQLPEEGLKFMVYLQKENIIDESGMPKERFSAEFPKEGPSILRIQQVVRGDSAAYFCASSRGGWDTEAFFGQGTRLTVV.

A few counts support this clone. The chain carries TRBV28 and TRBJ2-7, with a possible D match to TRBD1 (9 bases). The V end was cut by 7 bases, the J end by 2 bases, with 21 bases between. Germline CDR1 MDHEN, CDR2 SYDVKM. This CDR3 comprises 16 residues. CDR3 protein: CASKRGTGHETYEQYF. CDR3 DNA sequence: TGTGCCAGCAAGCGGGGGACAGGGCATGAAACCTACGAGCAGTACTTC.